This T cell receptor (beta chain) is from a study of blood T cells in healthy people across ages. Alongside a J-beta primer mix, a sample-barcoded 5' primer served in a second PCR lasting about 6 to 12 cycles. Each CDR3 protein gets one entry after TCRdb re-called the 5' RACE reads with MiXCR. The sample holds approximately 350,000 distinct CDR3 sequences, about half seen once. Per the germline V gene, CDR1 is SNHLY and CDR2 is FYNNEI. There are 13 residues in the CDR3. Trimming took 1 base from V and 8 from J, leaving 9 bases between them. The chain recombines TRBV2 with TRBJ2-1; D is perhaps TRBD2 (5 bases). The TCR was taken from a man in his 60s in good health. The specimen was blood. The CDR3 DNA reads as TGTGCCAGCAGTGAAGGGACTTTGGATGAGCAGTTCTTC. Translating gives CASSEGTLDEQFF. Full variable domain (missing parts from reference TRBV2 and TRBJ2-1): EPEVTQTPSHQVTQMGQEVILRCVPISNHLYFYWYRQILGQKVEFLVSFYNNEISEKSEIFDDQFSVERPDGSNFTLKIRSTKLEDSAMYFCASSEGTLDEQFFGPGTRLTVL.